This T cell receptor beta chain appears in the sequencing data of a study of OX40 agonist ivuxolimab in advanced cancers. Study-level background: Prior anti-PD-1, anti-PD-L1 or anti-CTLA-4 therapy did not bar entry, and approximately 40% had some.

The CDR3 runs 12 residues. Looked up from germline, CDR1 is SGHVS and CDR2 is FNYEAQ. Trimming shortened V by 2 bases and J by 5 bases, and 3 bases separated the two germline ends. On this clone: Its antigen is unknown.

Points from the study as a whole: Among expanded peripheral T cells, antigen specificity went undetermined.

Sequenced by immunoSEQ multiplex PCR; TCRdb stores in-frame clones only, minus some. This sample has about 26,000 clones, with 76% found just once. The clonotype originates from an adult with an advanced solid tumor such as melanoma, head and neck, liver or kidney cancer. The source material was CD4+ or CD8+ T cells sorted from blood, sampled in a trial of the OX40 agonist ivuxolimab. The chain couples TRBV7-6 to TRBJ2-2, with D unresolved. CDR3 nucleotide sequence: TGTGCCAGCAGCTTACAAACCGGGGAGCTGTTTTTT. Translation: CASSLQTGELFF.